Shown below are 3 T cell receptor beta chains from a single sample sequenced in a study of cytomegalovirus exposure and HLA in healthy donors (dated by TCRdb to 2016 to 2017). The library was built by means of the immunoSEQ multiplex PCR assay. A mixture of 60 forward primers for TCR Vbeta segments and 13 reverse primers for TCR Jbeta segments was used in the multiplex PCR. TCRdb stores this immuneACCESS table with in-frame sequences only. Part of the clones is absent; in the studies checked, under half of the shortfall reflects unresolved V genes, and no reason is known for the rest. For this sample the table gives approximately 100,000 clones, of which 85% to 90% were detected only once. The ten biggest clones cover less than 5% of the sample. The sample taken for sequencing was PBMCs. The receptors originated from a man between 25 and 39 years old in good health and CMV-seronegative.

This chain connects TRBV4-1 to TRBJ2-1; 15 nucleotides line up with TRBD2. This CDR3 spans 17 amino acids. V lost 5 bases, J lost 7 bases, and 9 bases stayed unmatched. The germline V gene encodes CDR1 MGHRA and CDR2 YSYEKL. The CDR3 DNA reads TGCGCCAGCAGCACTCGGACTAGCGGGGGGGCCTTAAATGAGCAGTTCTTC. This encodes CASSTRTSGGALNEQFF.

The rearrangement uses TRBV6-5 and TRBJ2-1, with TRBD2 matching 10 bases. CDR3 length: 15 amino acids. Germline lookup yields CDR1 MNHEY and CDR2 SVGAGI. With V trimmed by 6 bases and J by 7 bases, 9 bases remained unmatched. This CDR3 reads CASRERGGLGNEQFF. In DNA form, the CDR3 reads TGTGCCAGCAGGGAGCGGGGGGGCCTTGGGAATGAGCAGTTCTTC.

The chain carries TRBV4-3 and TRBJ1-1; maybe TRBD1 (6 bases). There are 14 residues in the CDR3. The V gene lost 4 bases and the J gene lost 8 bases, with 17 bases spanning the gap. CDR1 LGHNA and CDR2 YSLEER come from the germline V gene. The CDR3 sequence: CASSRSGGQPEAFF. The CDR3 coding sequence is TGCGCCAGCAGCCGATCAGGCGGACAGCCCGAAGCTTTCTTT.